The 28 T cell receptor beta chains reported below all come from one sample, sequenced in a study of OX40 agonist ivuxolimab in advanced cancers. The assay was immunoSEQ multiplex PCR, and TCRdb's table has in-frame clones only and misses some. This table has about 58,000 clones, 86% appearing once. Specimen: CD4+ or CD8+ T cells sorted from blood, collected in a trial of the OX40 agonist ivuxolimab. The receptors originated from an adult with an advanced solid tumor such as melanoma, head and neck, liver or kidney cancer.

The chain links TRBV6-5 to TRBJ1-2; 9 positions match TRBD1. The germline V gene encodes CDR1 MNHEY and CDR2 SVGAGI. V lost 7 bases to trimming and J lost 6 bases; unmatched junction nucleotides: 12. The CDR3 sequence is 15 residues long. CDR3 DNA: TGTGCCAGCATAGGCCAGACAGGGGGAACAAATGGCTACACCTTC. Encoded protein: CASIGQTGGTNGYTF.

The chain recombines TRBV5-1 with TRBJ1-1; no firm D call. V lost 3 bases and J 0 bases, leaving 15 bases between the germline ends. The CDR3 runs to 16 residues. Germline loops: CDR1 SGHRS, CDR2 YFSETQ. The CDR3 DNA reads TGCGCCAGCAGCTCGGCGGGTGGCAACCTGAACACTGAAGCTTTCTTT. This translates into CASSSAGGNLNTEAFF.

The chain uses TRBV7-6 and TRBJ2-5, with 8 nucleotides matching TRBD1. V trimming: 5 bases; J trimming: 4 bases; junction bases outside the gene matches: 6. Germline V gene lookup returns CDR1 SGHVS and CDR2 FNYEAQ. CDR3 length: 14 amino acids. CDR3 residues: CASSPRGQGETQYF. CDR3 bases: TGTGCCAGCAGCCCCAGGGGGCAGGGAGAGACCCAGTACTTC.

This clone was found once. CDR3 sequence: CASSLAPGGNTGELFF. CDR3 sequence (DNA): TGTGCCAGCAGCTTAGCCCCAGGGGGGAACACCGGGGAGCTGTTTTTT. J is TRBJ2-2 and V is TRBV11-3; 7 positions match TRBD1. CDR1 and CDR2 from the germline V gene are SGHNT and YENEEA. The V segment lost 1 base and the J segment 1 base; nucleotides outside the gene matches: 3. This CDR3 spans 16 amino acids.

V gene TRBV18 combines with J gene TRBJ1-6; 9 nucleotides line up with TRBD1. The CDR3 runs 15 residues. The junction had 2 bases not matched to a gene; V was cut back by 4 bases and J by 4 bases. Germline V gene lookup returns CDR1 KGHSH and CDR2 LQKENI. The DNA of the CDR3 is TGTGCCAGCTCACAAGGACAGGGGTATAATTCACCCCTCCACTTT. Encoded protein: CASSQGQGYNSPLHF.

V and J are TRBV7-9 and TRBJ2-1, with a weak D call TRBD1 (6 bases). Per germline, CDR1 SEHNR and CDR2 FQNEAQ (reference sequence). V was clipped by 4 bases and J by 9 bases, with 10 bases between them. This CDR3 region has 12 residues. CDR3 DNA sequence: TGTGCCAGCAGCTGGGAGACAGGTGAGCAGTTCTTC. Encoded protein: CASSWETGEQFF.

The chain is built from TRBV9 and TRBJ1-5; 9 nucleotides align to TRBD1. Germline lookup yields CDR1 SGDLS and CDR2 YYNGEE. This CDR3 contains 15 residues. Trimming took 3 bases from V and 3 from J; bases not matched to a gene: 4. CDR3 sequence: CASSGTGDFNQPQHF. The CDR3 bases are TGTGCCAGCAGCGGGACAGGGGATTTCAATCAGCCCCAGCATTTT.

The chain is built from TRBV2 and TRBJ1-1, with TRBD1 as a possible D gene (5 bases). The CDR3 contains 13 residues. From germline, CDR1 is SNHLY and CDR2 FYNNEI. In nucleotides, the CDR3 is TGTGCGGACACCAGGACTGTGAACACTGAAGCTTTCTTT. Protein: CADTRTVNTEAFF.

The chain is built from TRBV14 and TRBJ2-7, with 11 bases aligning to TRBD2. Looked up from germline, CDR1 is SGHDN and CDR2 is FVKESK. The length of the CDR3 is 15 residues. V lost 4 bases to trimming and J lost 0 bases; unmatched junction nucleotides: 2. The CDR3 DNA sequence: TGTGCCAGCAGCCGAGGGACTAGCGGCTCCTACGAGCAGTACTTC. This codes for CASSRGTSGSYEQYF.

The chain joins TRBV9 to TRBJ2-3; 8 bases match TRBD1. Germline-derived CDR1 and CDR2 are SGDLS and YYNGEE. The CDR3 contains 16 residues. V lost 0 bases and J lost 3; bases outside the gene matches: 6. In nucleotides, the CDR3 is TGTGCCAGCAGCGTAGACGTACAGGGGGTTACAGATACGCAGTATTTT. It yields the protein CASSVDVQGVTDTQYF.

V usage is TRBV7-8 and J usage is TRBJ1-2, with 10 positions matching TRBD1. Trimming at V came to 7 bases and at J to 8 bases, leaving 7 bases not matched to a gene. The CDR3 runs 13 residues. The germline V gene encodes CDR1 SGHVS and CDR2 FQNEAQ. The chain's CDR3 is CASTPGTGDGYTF. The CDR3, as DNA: TGTGCCAGCACCCCGGGGACAGGGGACGGCTACACCTTC. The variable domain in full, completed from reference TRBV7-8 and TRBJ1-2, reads GAGVSQSPRYKVAKRGQDVALRCDPISGHVSLFWYQQALGQGPEFLTYFQNEAQLDKSGLPSDRFFAERPEGSVSTLKIQRTQQEDSAVYLCASTPGTGDGYTFGSGTRLTVV.

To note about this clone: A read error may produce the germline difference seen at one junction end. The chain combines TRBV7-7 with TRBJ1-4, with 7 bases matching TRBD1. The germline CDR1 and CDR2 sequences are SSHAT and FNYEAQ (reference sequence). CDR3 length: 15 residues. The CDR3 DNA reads TGTGCTAGCAGCCCAACCGGGACAGCTAATGAAAAACTGTTTTTT. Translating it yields CASSPTGTANEKLFF.

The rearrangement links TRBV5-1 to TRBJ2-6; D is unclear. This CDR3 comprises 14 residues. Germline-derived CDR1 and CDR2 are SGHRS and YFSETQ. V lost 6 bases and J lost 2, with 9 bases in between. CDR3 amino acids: CASTLGPGANVLTF. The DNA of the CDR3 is TGCGCCAGCACTCTCGGGCCTGGGGCCAACGTCCTGACTTTC.

The CDR3 sequence is CASSLRAGETQYF. The CDR3 coding sequence is TGTGCCAGCAGCTTGCGGGCGGGCGAGACCCAGTACTTC. The chain joins TRBV5-4 to TRBJ2-5; weak D call: TRBD2 (5 bases). The CDR3 is 13 amino acids. Germline V lookup: CDR1 SGHNT, CDR2 YYREEE (reference sequence). V shed 1 base and J shed 5 bases, with 9 bases lying between them. The full variable domain, in which reference TRBV5-4 and TRBJ2-5 provide the parts outside the CDR3, is ETGVTQSPTHLIKTRGQQVTLRCSSQSGHNTVSWYQQALGQGPQFIFQYYREEENGRGNFPPRFSGLQFPNYSSELNVNALELDDSALYLCASSLRAGETQYFGPGTRLLVL.

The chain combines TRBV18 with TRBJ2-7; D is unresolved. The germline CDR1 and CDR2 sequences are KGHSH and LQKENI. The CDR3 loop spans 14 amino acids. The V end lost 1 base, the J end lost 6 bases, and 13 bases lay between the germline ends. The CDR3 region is CASSPQSGKSEQYF. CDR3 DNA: TGTGCCAGCTCACCACAGTCAGGTAAAAGCGAGCAGTACTTC.

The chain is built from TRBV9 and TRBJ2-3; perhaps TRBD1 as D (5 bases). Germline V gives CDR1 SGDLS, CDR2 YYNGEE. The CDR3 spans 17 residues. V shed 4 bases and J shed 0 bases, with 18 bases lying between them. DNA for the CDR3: TGTGCCAGCAGCTCTGGGGCTCTACCGACTAGCACAGATACGCAGTATTTT. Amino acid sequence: CASSSGALPTSTDTQYF. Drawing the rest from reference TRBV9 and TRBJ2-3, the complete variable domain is DSGVTQTPKHLITATGQRVTLRCSPRSGDLSVYWYQQSLDQGLQFLIQYYNGEERAKGNILERFSAQQFPDLHSELNLSSLELGDSALYFCASSSGALPTSTDTQYFGPGTRLTVL.

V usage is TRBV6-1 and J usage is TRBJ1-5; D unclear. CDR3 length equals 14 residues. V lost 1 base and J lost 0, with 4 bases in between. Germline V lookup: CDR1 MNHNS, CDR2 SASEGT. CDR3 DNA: TGTGCCAGCAGTGAAGTTTATAGCAATCAGCCCCAGCATTTT. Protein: CASSEVYSNQPQHF.

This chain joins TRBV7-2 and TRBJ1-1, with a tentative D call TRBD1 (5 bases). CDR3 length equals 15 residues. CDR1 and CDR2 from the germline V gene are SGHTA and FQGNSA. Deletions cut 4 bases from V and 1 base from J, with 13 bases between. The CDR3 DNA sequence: TGTGCCAGCAGCTCCTCGGCAGGGCGGAACACTGAAGCTTTCTTT. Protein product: CASSSSAGRNTEAFF.

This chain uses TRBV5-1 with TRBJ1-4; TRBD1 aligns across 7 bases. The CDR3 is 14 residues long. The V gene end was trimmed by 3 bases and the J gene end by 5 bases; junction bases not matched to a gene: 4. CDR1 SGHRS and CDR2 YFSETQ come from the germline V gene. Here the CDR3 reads CASSWTGTNEKLFF. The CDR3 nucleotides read TGCGCCAGCAGCTGGACAGGAACGAATGAAAAACTGTTTTTT. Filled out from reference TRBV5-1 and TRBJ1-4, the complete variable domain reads KAGVTQTPRYLIKTRGQQVTLSCSPISGHRSVSWYQQTPGQGLQFLFEYFSETQRNKGNFPGRFSGRQFSNSRSEMNVSTLELGDSALYLCASSWTGTNEKLFFGSGTQLSVL.

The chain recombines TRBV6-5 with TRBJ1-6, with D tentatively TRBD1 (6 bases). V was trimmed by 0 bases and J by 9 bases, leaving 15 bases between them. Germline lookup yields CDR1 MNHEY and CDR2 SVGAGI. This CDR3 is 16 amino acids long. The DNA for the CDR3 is TGTGCCAGCAGTTACTCTAGGGGGATAGCAGGTTCACCCCTCCACTTT. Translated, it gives CASSYSRGIAGSPLHF.

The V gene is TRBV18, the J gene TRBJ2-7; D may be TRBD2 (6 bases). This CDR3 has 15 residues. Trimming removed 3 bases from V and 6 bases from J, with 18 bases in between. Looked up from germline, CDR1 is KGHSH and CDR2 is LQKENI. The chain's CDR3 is CASSPTGREVGEQYF. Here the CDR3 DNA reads TGTGCCAGCTCACCGACGGGCAGGGAGGTTGGCGAGCAGTACTTC.

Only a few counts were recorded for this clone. The CDR3 protein is CASSRDRANNQPQHF. The CDR3 region has the DNA TGTGCCAGCAGTCGTGACAGGGCGAACAATCAGCCCCAGCATTTT. J is TRBJ1-5 and V is TRBV6-1, with 7 bases identical to TRBD1. From germline, CDR1 is MNHNS and CDR2 SASEGT. This CDR3 is 15 amino acids long. V was clipped by 5 bases and J by 3 bases; unmatched bases: 7.

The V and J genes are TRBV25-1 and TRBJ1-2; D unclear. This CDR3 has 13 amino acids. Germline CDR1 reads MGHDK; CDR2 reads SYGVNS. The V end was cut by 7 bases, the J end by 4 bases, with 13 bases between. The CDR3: CASTPNEGYGYTF. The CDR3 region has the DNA TGTGCCAGCACGCCGAACGAGGGCTATGGCTACACCTTC.

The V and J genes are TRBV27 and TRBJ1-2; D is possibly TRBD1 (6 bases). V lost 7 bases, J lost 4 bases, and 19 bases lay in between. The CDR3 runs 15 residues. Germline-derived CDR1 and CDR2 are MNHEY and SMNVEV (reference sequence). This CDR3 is CASKSRAGEGYGYTF. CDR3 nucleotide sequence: TGTGCCAGCAAATCGAGGGCAGGGGAGGGCTATGGCTACACCTTC.

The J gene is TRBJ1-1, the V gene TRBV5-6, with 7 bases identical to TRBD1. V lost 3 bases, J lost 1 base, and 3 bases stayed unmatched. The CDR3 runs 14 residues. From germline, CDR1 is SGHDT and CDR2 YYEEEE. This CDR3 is CASSSGDRNTEAFF. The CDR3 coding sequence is TGTGCCAGCAGCTCGGGGGACAGGAACACTGAAGCTTTCTTT.

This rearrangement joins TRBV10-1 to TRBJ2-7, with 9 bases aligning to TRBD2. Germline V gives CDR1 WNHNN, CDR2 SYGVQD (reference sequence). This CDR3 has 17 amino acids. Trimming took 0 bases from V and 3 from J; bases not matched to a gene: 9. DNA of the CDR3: TGCGCCAGCAGTGAGTCCTCTAGCGGGACGAGAGGCTACGAGCAGTACTTC. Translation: CASSESSSGTRGYEQYF.

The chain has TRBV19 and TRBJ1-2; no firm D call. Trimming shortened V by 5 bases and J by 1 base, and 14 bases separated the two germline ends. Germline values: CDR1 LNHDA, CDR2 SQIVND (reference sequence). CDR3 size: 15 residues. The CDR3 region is CASSFHVERNYGYTF. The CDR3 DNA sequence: TGTGCCAGTAGTTTTCACGTCGAGCGTAACTATGGCTACACCTTC.

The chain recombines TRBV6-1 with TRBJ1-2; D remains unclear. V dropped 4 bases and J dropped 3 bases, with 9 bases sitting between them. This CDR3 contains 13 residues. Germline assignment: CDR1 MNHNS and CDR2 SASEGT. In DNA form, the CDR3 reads TGTGCCAGCAGTGTGGGGAAATACTATGGCTACACCTTC. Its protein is CASSVGKYYGYTF.